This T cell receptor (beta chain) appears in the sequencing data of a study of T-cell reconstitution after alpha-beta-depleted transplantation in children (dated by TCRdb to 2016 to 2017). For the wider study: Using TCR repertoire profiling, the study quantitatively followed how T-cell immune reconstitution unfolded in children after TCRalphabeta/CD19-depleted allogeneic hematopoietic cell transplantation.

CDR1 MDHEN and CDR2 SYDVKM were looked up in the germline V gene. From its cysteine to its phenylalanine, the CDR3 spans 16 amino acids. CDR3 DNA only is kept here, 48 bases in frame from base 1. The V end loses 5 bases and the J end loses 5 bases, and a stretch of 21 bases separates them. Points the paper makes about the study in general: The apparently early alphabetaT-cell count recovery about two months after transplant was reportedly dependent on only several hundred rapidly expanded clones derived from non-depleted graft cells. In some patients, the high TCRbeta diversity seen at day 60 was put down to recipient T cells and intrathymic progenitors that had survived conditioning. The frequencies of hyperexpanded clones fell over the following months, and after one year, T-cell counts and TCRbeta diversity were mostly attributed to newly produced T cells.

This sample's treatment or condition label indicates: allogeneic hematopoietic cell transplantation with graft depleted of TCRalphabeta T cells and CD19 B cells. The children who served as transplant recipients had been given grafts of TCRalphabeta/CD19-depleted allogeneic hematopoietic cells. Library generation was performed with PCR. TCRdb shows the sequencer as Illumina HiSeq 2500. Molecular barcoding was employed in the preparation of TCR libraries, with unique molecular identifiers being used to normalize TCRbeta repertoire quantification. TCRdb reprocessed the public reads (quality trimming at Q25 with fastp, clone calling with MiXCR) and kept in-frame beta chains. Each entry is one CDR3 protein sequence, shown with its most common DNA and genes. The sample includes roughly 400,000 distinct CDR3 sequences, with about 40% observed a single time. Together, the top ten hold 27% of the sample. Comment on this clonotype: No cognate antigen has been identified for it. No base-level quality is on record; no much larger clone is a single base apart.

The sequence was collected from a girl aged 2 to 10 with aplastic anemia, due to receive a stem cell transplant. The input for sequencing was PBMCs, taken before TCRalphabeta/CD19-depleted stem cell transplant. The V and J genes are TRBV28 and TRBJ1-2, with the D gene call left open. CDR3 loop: CASSPLGRLAAYGYTF. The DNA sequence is TGTGCCAGCAGTCCCCTCGGACGTCTGGCGGCATATGGCTACACCTTC.